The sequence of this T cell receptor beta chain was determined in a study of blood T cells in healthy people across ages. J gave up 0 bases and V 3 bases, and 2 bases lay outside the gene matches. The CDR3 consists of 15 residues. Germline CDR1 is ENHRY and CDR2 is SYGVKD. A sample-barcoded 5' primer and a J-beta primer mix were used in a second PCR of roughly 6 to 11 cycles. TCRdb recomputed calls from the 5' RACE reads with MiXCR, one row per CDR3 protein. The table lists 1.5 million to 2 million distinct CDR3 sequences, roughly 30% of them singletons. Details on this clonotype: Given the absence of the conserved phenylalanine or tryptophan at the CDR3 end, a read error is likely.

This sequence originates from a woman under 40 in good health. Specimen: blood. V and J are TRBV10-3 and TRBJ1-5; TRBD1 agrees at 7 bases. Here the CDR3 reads CAISENRGSNQPQHL. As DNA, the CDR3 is TGTGCCATCAGTGAAAACAGGGGTAGCAATCAGCCCCAGCATTTG.